What follows is one T cell receptor (beta chain) and its context. This sample includes further DNA sequences coding for the same CDR3. The data derive from a study of OX40 agonist ivuxolimab in advanced cancers. Profiled with immunoSEQ multiplex PCR; TCRdb holds only in-frame clones, not every one. The table records approximately 14,000 clones, approximately 80% of them present only once. Per the germline V gene, CDR1 is SGHDT and CDR2 is YYEEEE. The V end was cut by 0 bases, the J end by 0 bases, with 3 bases between. The CDR3 is 14 residues long. The chain employs TRBV5-6 and TRBJ1-4; D gene uncertain. This sequence originates from an adult with an advanced solid tumor such as melanoma, head and neck, liver or kidney cancer. Sequences were derived from CD4+ or CD8+ T cells sorted from blood, sampled in a trial of the OX40 agonist ivuxolimab. The CDR3 loop is CASSLVATNEKLFF. CDR3 DNA sequence: TGTGCCAGCAGCTTGGTAGCAACTAATGAAAAACTGTTTTTT.